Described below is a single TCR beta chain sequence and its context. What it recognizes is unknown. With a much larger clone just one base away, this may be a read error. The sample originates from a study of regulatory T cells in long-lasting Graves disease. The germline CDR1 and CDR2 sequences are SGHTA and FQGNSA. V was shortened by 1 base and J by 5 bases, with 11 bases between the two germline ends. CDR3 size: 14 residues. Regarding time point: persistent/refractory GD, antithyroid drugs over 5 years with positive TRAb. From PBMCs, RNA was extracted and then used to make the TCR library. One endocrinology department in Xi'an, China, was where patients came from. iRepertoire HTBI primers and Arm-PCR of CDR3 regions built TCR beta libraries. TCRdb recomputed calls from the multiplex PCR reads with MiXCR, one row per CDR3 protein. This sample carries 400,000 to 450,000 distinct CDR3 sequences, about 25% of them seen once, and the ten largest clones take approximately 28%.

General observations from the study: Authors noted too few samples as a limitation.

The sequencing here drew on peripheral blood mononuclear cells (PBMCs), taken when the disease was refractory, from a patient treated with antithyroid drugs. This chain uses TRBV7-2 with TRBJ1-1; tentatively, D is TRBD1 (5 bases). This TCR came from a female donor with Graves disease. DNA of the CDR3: TGTGCCAGCAGCTTAGGCGGGGGATCGACTGAAGCTTTCTTT. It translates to CASSLGGGSTEAFF.